Below are 20 T cell receptor beta chains sequenced from a single sample in a study of tumor-infiltrating lymphocytes in primary liver carcinoma. Alongside blood RNA obtained from unsorted whole blood, germline DNA was also extracted. The investigators made TCR beta cDNA from roughly 0.55 ug total RNA, using a constant-region primer. ARM-PCR, slightly modified, supplied the TCR beta libraries through three nested multiplex PCR rounds. TRBV1-TRBV30 forward primers paired with a C-beta reverse primer were used in the first two PCR rounds, which ran roughly 11 cycles each. In TCRdb, the multiplex PCR reads were re-called with MiXCR into one record per CDR3 protein. The sample lists around 170,000 distinct CDR3 sequences, roughly three fifths occurring once. Sequencing was carried out using peripheral blood. The receptors derive from a man in his forties with primary liver carcinoma and hepatitis B virus infection.

Concerning this clonotype itself: This may be a read error: a much more frequent sequence differs by one nucleotide. The chain is built from TRBV12-3 or TRBV12-4 and TRBJ2-7; D call uncertain. Trimming removed 5 bases at V and 2 bases at J, with 4 bases between. The CDR3 consists of 11 residues. As DNA, the CDR3 is TGTGCCAGCAGTGCGGCCTACGAGCAGTACTTC. Translation gives CASSAAYEQYF.

This clonotype was observed at least ten times. The chain recombines TRBV29-1 with TRBJ2-7, with D possibly being TRBD1 (6 bases). Germline V gene sequence: CDR1 SQVTM, CDR2 ANQGSEA. This CDR3 comprises 13 residues. V was trimmed by 1 base and J by 5 bases, leaving 12 bases between them. CDR3 in amino acids: CSVEGGYRDEQYF. CDR3 bases: TGCAGCGTTGAAGGTGGATACAGGGACGAGCAGTACTTC.

With respect to this clonotype: This likely comes from a read error, as the CDR3 has no conserved phenylalanine or tryptophan at its end. The chain recombines TRBV7-9 with TRBJ2-7, with D perhaps TRBD1 (6 bases). The CDR3 is 13 residues long. CDR1 and CDR2 (germline): SEHNR, FQNEAQ (reference sequence). V was shortened by 7 bases and J by 3 bases, with 13 bases between the two germline ends. CDR3 coding DNA: TGTGCCAGCACCAACAGGGCCTTCTACGAGCAGTACTAC. Its translation is CASTNRAFYEQYY.

V usage is TRBV12-3 or TRBV12-4 and J usage is TRBJ2-7, with TRBD1 identical over 7 bases. The CDR3 has 14 residues. With V trimmed by 1 base and J by 4 bases, 4 bases remained unmatched. The CDR3 is CASSLDRGAYEQYF. DNA of the CDR3: TGTGCCAGCAGTTTAGACAGGGGAGCATACGAGCAGTACTTC.

A note on this clonotype: The junction shows a germline mismatch at one end, possibly a read error. The chain has TRBV11-2 and TRBJ2-5, with TRBD1 matching over 8 bases. This CDR3 is 13 amino acids long. Germline V gene sequence: CDR1 SGHAT, CDR2 FQNNGV. The DNA for the CDR3 is TGTGTCAGCAGCCAGGGGGCGGGAGAGACCCAGTACTTC. Amino acid sequence: CVSSQGAGETQYF. The complete variable domain, with remaining parts taken from reference TRBV11-2 and TRBJ2-5, reads EAGVAQSPRYKIIEKRQSVAFWCNPISGHATLYWYQQILGQGPKLLIQFQNNGVVDDSQLPKDRFSAERLKGVDSTLKIQPAKLEDSAVYLCVSSQGAGETQYFGPGTRLLVL.

The chain is built from TRBV11-3 and TRBJ2-5, with a possible D match to TRBD1 (6 bases). Trimming removed 1 base at V and 4 bases at J, with 7 bases between. Germline V gene data show CDR1 as SGHNT and CDR2 as YENEEA. This CDR3 contains 13 residues. The CDR3 here is CASSLGRGETQYF. The CDR3 nucleotides read TGTGCCAGCAGCTTAGGCAGGGGAGAGACCCAGTACTTC.

As concerns this clonotype: With a much larger clone just one base away, this may be a read error. The chain uses TRBV11-2 and TRBJ2-1; a weak D match, TRBD2 (7 bases). Germline CDR1 SGHAT, CDR2 FQNNGV. This CDR3 spans 15 amino acids. This chain's CDR3 is CASSARGGEGDEHFF. The DNA for the CDR3 is TGTGCCAGCAGCGCCCGAGGGGGGGAGGGCGATGAGCACTTCTTC. The full variable domain, its missing parts supplied by reference TRBV11-2 and TRBJ2-1, is EAGVAQSPRYKIIEKRQSVAFWCNPISGHATLYWYQQILGQGPKLLIQFQNNGVVDDSQLPKDRFSAERLKGVDSTLKIQPAKLEDSAVYLCASSARGGEGDEHFFGPGTRLTVL.

Comment on this clonotype: An end of the junction differs from the germline gene, which may be a read error. The rearrangement joins TRBV12-3 or TRBV12-4 to TRBJ1-6; possible D gene TRBD1, 6 bases. The CDR3 is 14 amino acids. CDR3 nucleotide sequence: TGTACCAGCAGTTTAGTAGGGGGTGGTTCACCCCTCCACTTT. Its protein product is CTSSLVGGGSPLHF.

A remark on this clonotype: This sequence may be a read error, since a much larger clone differs from it by one base. The CDR3 sequence: CASSSRSGDEKLFF. The DNA of the CDR3 is TGTGCCAGCAGCTCCCGGTCAGGAGATGAAAAACTGTTTTTT. V is TRBV11-2 and J is TRBJ1-4; D is unresolved. The CDR3 runs to 14 residues. V was trimmed by 4 bases and J by 6 bases, leaving 12 bases between them. CDR1 is SGHAT and CDR2 is FQNNGV in the germline V gene.

J is TRBJ1-5 and V is TRBV10-3, with TRBD1 matching over 11 bases. Germline V CDR1 and CDR2: ENHRY, SYGVKD. CDR3 length: 16 amino acids. J lost 6 bases, V lost 3 bases, and 7 bases had no gene match. The CDR3 DNA follows: TGTGCCATCAGTGACCAGGGACAGGGGGTCGGTCAGCCCCAGCATTTT. Translating it yields CAISDQGQGVGQPQHF.

The chain joins TRBV11-2 to TRBJ2-1; D not resolved. Trimming left V 5 bases short and J 7 bases short, with 15 bases between. Germline lookup yields CDR1 SGHAT and CDR2 FQNNGV. The CDR3 contains 14 residues. The CDR3 DNA sequence: TGTGCCAGCAGCCAACGGACCTTCCAGAATGAGCAGTTCTTC. Protein: CASSQRTFQNEQFF.

This clonotype was seen once. J is TRBJ2-1 and V is TRBV28, with TRBD2 matching over 16 bases. Germline V gene sequence: CDR1 MDHEN, CDR2 SYDVKM. CDR3 length: 16 residues. The V and J ends lost 2 bases and 12 bases, in that order; junction bases with no gene match: 7. CDR3 protein: CASSLGGLAGGLGQFF. DNA of the CDR3: TGTGCCAGCAGTTTAGGGGGACTAGCGGGAGGGCTAGGGCAGTTCTTC.

A few counts support this clonotype. This sequence joins TRBV7-8 and TRBJ1-5; unclear D gene. With 1 base removed from V and 4 bases from J, the gap between germline ends came to 8 bases. CDR3 length: 14 residues. Looked up from germline, CDR1 is SGHVS and CDR2 is FQNEAQ. The CDR3: CASSLDSLNQPQHF. The CDR3 nucleotides read TGTGCCAGCAGCTTAGACAGCCTAAATCAGCCCCAGCATTTT.

J is TRBJ1-2 and V is TRBV10-3; possible D gene TRBD1, 5 bases. There are 13 residues in the CDR3. CDR1 and CDR2 from the germline V gene are ENHRY and SYGVKD. Trimming took off 8 bases at V and 4 bases at J, with 14 bases between the two ends. CDR3 nucleotides: TGTGCCATCGGTGCTAGGGGAGGCTATGGCTACACCTTC. The encoded protein is CAIGARGGYGYTF.

Comments on this clonotype: The CDR3 ends on some other residue instead of the conserved phenylalanine or tryptophan, so this is likely a read error. The chain uses TRBV29-1 and TRBJ2-1; D may be TRBD2 (5 bases). The V end lost 0 bases, the J end lost 8 bases, and 11 bases lay between the germline ends. The CDR3 is 13 residues long. CDR1 is SQVTM, CDR2 ANQGSEA, per germline. As DNA, the CDR3 is TGCAGCGTTGAAGATCAGGAGAGGGATGAGCAGTTCCTC. This gives the protein CSVEDQERDEQFL.

A remark on this clonotype: The junction shows a germline mismatch at one end, possibly a read error. The chain couples TRBV11-2 to TRBJ2-7; D not certain. This CDR3 region has 15 residues. Germline V gene sequence: CDR1 SGHAT, CDR2 FQNNGV. The CDR3 DNA reads TGTGCCAGCAGCTTAGATCGATGGCAGAGCTACGAGCAGCACTTC. It specifies CASSLDRWQSYEQHF.

Details on this clonotype: A read error may explain this, as a much larger clone is one base away. This chain links TRBV29-1 with TRBJ1-1; 7 nucleotides match TRBD1. This CDR3 is 12 amino acids long. Germline loops: CDR1 SQVTM, CDR2 ANQGSEA. The CDR3: CGASGGNTEAFF. In DNA, the CDR3 is TGCGGCGCCTCAGGGGGGAACACTGAAGCTTTCTTT.

For this clonotype: One junction end does not reproduce the germline sequence, and a read error may be involved. This chain connects TRBV11-3 to TRBJ2-7; 8 bases map to TRBD1. This CDR3 spans 12 amino acids. Germline lookup yields CDR1 SGHNT and CDR2 YENEEA. This CDR3 is CTSSWTGYEQYF. The CDR3 nucleotides read TGTACCAGCAGCTGGACAGGGTACGAGCAGTACTTC.

This clonotype has a count of ten or more. V gene TRBV11-2 combines with J gene TRBJ2-3, with 13 bases identical to TRBD2. Germline V CDR1 and CDR2: SGHAT, FQNNGV. The J segment lost 3 bases and the V segment lost 5 bases, leaving 2 bases of the junction unmatched. The CDR3 is made up of 15 amino acids. The CDR3 DNA sequence: TGTGCCAGCAGCCAGGGACTAGCGGGGACAGATACGCAGTATTTT. Translating it yields CASSQGLAGTDTQYF.

The chain combines TRBV30 with TRBJ2-7, with no clear D. This CDR3 comprises 11 residues. V lost 3 bases, J lost 4 bases, and 7 bases lay in between. The germline gives CDR1 GTSNPN, CDR2 SVGIG (reference sequence). The CDR3 DNA sequence: TGTGCCTGGAGGATTTCGTACGAGCAGTACTTC. This translates into CAWRISYEQYF. The full variable domain, with the rest looked up from reference TRBV30 and TRBJ2-7, is SQTIHQWPATLVQPVGSPLSLECTVEGTSNPNLYWYRQAAGRGLQLLFYSVGIGQISSEVPQNLSASRPQDRQFILSSKKLLLSDSGFYLCAWRISYEQYFGPGTRLTVT.